The sequence of this T cell receptor beta chain was determined in a study of blood T cell repertoires in COVID-19. Whole-study context: Spain, Italy and the United States supplied samples that represented acute and convalescent COVID-19. Sample material is recorded as cDNA or gDNA derived from T cells, B-cell-depleted T cells, or PBMCs.

This clone showed up just a few times. Authors' methods: Nucleated cell number was recorded as an estimate derived from reference gene primer amplification. The repertoire was sequenced with immunoSEQ multiplex PCR; TCRdb's copy has only in-frame clones and lacks some. That table is the source of V, J and clone size, and D and trimming were worked out from the DNA. The data contain about 43,000 clones, about nine tenths of them singletons. There are 14 residues in the CDR3. The germline CDR1 and CDR2 sequences are SEHNR and FQNEAQ (reference sequence). V was pared by 0 bases and J by 2 bases, with 7 bases between.

The chain uses TRBV7-9 and TRBJ1-2; D possibly corresponds to TRBD1 (5 bases). The receptor was derived from a human donor in a cohort sampled during active COVID-19. The sequenced sample consisted of peripheral blood. The CDR3 DNA sequence: TGTGCCAGCAGCTTAGCGGGGCTCAACTATGGCTACACCTTC. Amino acid sequence: CASSLAGLNYGYTF.